These 27 T cell receptor beta chains were sequenced from one sample in a study of T cells in Graves' hyperthyroidism and ophthalmopathy. RNA transcripts yielded amplified TCR beta CDR3 regions. TCR CDR3 underwent first-round RT-PCR with the HTBI primer set. TCRdb reprocessed the multiplex PCR reads with MiXCR, giving one entry per CDR3 protein. The sample carries about half a million distinct CDR3 sequences, roughly 16% recorded once. The sequenced sample consisted of blood. The receptors shown here come from a woman aged 30 to 39 with Graves' ophthalmopathy.

Of note for this clonotype: A read error may be the cause here, since a much bigger clone is one base away. The gene calls are TRBV24-1 and TRBJ2-5; TRBD2 aligns across 15 bases. The CDR3 contains 18 residues. CDR1 KGHDR and CDR2 SFDVKD come from the germline V gene. The CDR3: CATSDPGLAGGPQETQCF. DNA for the CDR3: TGTGCCACCAGTGATCCCGGACTAGCGGGAGGGCCGCAGGAGACCCAGTGCTTC.

This clonotype came up a few times. The chain combines TRBV4-3 with TRBJ2-1, with D tentatively TRBD2 (5 bases). The CDR3 is made up of 15 amino acids. Germline CDR1 reads LGHNA; CDR2 reads YSLEER. V lost 0 bases and J 6 bases, leaving 12 bases between the germline ends. The CDR3 sequence: CASSQDPLDFNEQFF. For the CDR3, the DNA is TGCGCCAGCAGCCAAGACCCCCTGGACTTCAATGAGCAGTTCTTC.

Ten or more counts support this clonotype. The chain employs TRBV7-2 and TRBJ2-7; D remains ambiguous. This CDR3 region has 14 residues. V was clipped by 0 bases and J by 5 bases, with 11 bases between them. Germline loops: CDR1 SGHTA, CDR2 FQGNSA. CDR3 coding DNA: TGTGCCAGCAGCTTAGCAAATGCGGTCCACGAGCAGTACTTC. It yields the protein CASSLANAVHEQYF.

This chain uses TRBV20-1 with TRBJ2-7; 12 nucleotides agree with TRBD2. This CDR3 comprises 15 residues. Germline-derived CDR1 and CDR2 are DFQATT and SNEGSKA (reference sequence). The trim removed 1 base at V and 4 bases at J, leaving 5 bases unmatched. CDR3: CSARVLAGGWYEQYF. The DNA for the CDR3 is TGCAGTGCTAGAGTGCTAGCGGGAGGGTGGTACGAGCAGTACTTC.

This clonotype was seen only a few times. The gene calls are TRBV6-5 and TRBJ2-1, with D possibly matching TRBD2 (6 bases). There are 12 residues in the CDR3. The germline V and J ends were trimmed by 2 bases and 8 bases, with 7 bases remaining between them. Per germline, CDR1 MNHEY and CDR2 SVGAGI. The CDR3 coding sequence is TGTGCCAGCAGTTACGGAGGGCATGAGCAGTTCTTC. It codes for CASSYGGHEQFF.

V and J are TRBV7-2 and TRBJ2-1; D ambiguous. Germline CDR1 and CDR2: SGHTA and FQGNSA. The CDR3 consists of 17 residues. Trimming pared 5 bases from V and 0 bases from J, leaving 17 bases between. The CDR3 region is CASSREPGVSSYNEQFF. In DNA form, the CDR3 reads TGTGCCAGCAGCCGTGAACCCGGAGTGAGCTCCTACAATGAGCAGTTCTTC.

The J gene is TRBJ2-2, the V gene TRBV5-1, with TRBD2 identical over 8 bases. Trimming removed 5 bases from V and 0 bases from J; junction bases left unmatched: 9. Germline V gives CDR1 SGHRS, CDR2 YFSETQ. This CDR3 is 17 amino acids long. CDR3 in amino acids: CASRAASGSANTGELFF. CDR3 in DNA: TGCGCCAGCAGGGCCGCTAGCGGGTCCGCGAACACCGGGGAGCTGTTTTTT.

The chain combines TRBV7-2 with TRBJ1-6; no firm D call. The CDR3 runs to 16 residues. Looked up from germline, CDR1 is SGHTA and CDR2 is FQGNSA. Trimming shortened V by 2 bases and J by 7 bases, and 15 bases separated the two germline ends. CDR3 bases: TGTGCCAGCAGCTTAAGTCACTCCCCTGGCAATTCACCCCTCCACTTT. Translation gives CASSLSHSPGNSPLHF.

This clonotype has a count of ten or more. This rearrangement joins TRBV28 to TRBJ1-5; maybe TRBD1 (5 bases). The CDR3 contains 16 residues. Germline V CDR1 and CDR2: MDHEN, SYDVKM. The ends were cut back, 4 bases at V and 0 bases at J, with 13 bases in the middle. CDR3 sequence (DNA): TGTGCCAGCAGTTCACATCAGGGTAATAGCAATCAGCCCCAGCATTTT. The encoded protein is CASSSHQGNSNQPQHF.

This clonotype was picked up many times. The chain uses TRBV6-1 and TRBJ1-5; TRBD1 agrees at 9 bases. V lost 5 bases to trimming and J lost 5 bases; unmatched junction nucleotides: 7. From germline, CDR1 is MNHNS and CDR2 SASEGT. The CDR3 extends over 15 amino acids. The CDR3 nucleotides are TGTGCCAGCAGTTCACCGGGACAGGGAGATCAGCCCCAGCATTTT. Translating gives CASSSPGQGDQPQHF.

This clonotype was observed a few times. J is TRBJ2-1 and V is TRBV27, with 13 bases lining up with TRBD2. The junction had 8 bases not matched to a gene; V was cut back by 6 bases and J by 9 bases. This CDR3 spans 15 amino acids. From germline, CDR1 is MNHEY and CDR2 SMNVEV (reference sequence). The DNA for the CDR3 is TGTGCCAGCAGGTCACTAGCGGGAGGGCCGGGTGAGCAGTTCTTC. It encodes CASRSLAGGPGEQFF.

The V gene is TRBV20-1, the J gene TRBJ1-5, with D unclear. This CDR3 has 14 residues. V lost 4 bases to trimming and J lost 0 bases, with 10 bases between them. The germline V gene has CDR1 DFQATT and CDR2 SNEGSKA (reference sequence). CDR3 DNA sequence: TGCAGTGCTATGCCAGCATATAGCAATCAGCCCCAGCATTTT. Translating it yields CSAMPAYSNQPQHF.

The sample holds one count of this clonotype. V gene TRBV7-7 combines with J gene TRBJ2-5, with 8 bases identical to TRBD2. The CDR3 is 17 residues long. The V and J ends lost 1 base and 3 bases, in that order; junction bases with no gene match: 10. Germline CDR1 reads SSHAT; CDR2 reads FNYEAQ (reference sequence). The CDR3 loop is CASSLGSAGGVEETQYF. CDR3 sequence (DNA): TGTGCCAGCAGCTTAGGGTCTGCGGGAGGCGTGGAAGAGACCCAGTACTTC.

This clonotype appeared a few times. Written as DNA, the CDR3 is TGTGCCAGCAGCTTTTTCTTTGCCGGAGTGGGCAATCAGCCCCAGCATTTT. Translated: CASSFFFAGVGNQPQHF. V is TRBV7-8 and J is TRBJ1-5; D gene ambiguous. Germline V CDR1 and CDR2: SGHVS, FQNEAQ. The CDR3 runs 17 residues. The V end lost 3 bases, the J end lost 2 bases, and 17 bases lay between the germline ends.

This clonotype was seen many times. This sequence joins TRBV3-1 and TRBJ2-3, with 7 bases lining up with TRBD1. The V gene end was trimmed by 0 bases and the J gene end by 2 bases; junction bases not matched to a gene: 11. The CDR3 has 18 amino acids. The germline gives CDR1 LGHDT, CDR2 YNNKEL (reference sequence). Here the CDR3 reads CASSQDFLRDRATDTQYF. CDR3 coding DNA: TGTGCCAGCAGCCAAGATTTTTTGAGAGACAGGGCCACAGATACGCAGTATTTT.

This clonotype has at least ten counts. The CDR3 is CAWKVGGQPQHF. In DNA, the CDR3 is TGTGCCTGGAAGGTGGGCGGGCAGCCCCAGCATTTT. The chain couples TRBV30 to TRBJ1-5; D not certain. V shed 4 bases and J shed 7 bases, with 11 bases lying between them. Germline loops: CDR1 GTSNPN, CDR2 SVGIG (reference sequence). The CDR3 extends over 12 amino acids.

This clonotype was counted at least ten times. The chain carries TRBV4-2 and TRBJ1-1; D is uncertain. Germline assignment: CDR1 LGHNA and CDR2 YNFKEQ. V dropped 5 bases and J dropped 0 bases, with 10 bases sitting between them. The CDR3 has 14 residues. Written as DNA, the CDR3 is TGTGCCAGCAGCATGGACCCCCTGAACACTGAAGCTTTCTTT. Its protein is CASSMDPLNTEAFF.

Regarding this clonotype: Being one base from a much bigger clone, this may be a read error. This rearrangement joins TRBV29-1 to TRBJ1-1; D ambiguous. This CDR3 comprises 13 residues. From germline, CDR1 is SQVTM and CDR2 ANQGSEA. V was pared by 1 base and J by 0 bases, with 6 bases between. In nucleotides, the CDR3 is TGCAGCGTTGAAGCCCCGGTGAACACTGAAGCTTTCTTT. Amino acid sequence: CSVEAPVNTEAFF.

This clonotype was detected ten times or more. This chain uses TRBV11-2 with TRBJ2-5; 11 bases line up with TRBD2. This CDR3 region has 15 residues. Germline V gene lookup returns CDR1 SGHAT and CDR2 FQNNGV. The trim removed 3 bases at V and 2 bases at J, leaving 2 bases unmatched. CDR3 nucleotides: TGTGCCAGCAGCTTCGGGACTAGCGGACAAGAGACCCAGTACTTC. Translating gives CASSFGTSGQETQYF.

The V and J genes are TRBV27 and TRBJ2-7; D may be TRBD1 (6 bases). V was cut by 2 bases and J by 5 bases, with 10 bases left in between. The germline V gene encodes CDR1 MNHEY and CDR2 SMNVEV (reference sequence). The CDR3 spans 13 residues. The CDR3 DNA reads TGTGCCAGCAGTTTACAGGGGTACGACGAGCAGTACTTC. This codes for CASSLQGYDEQYF.

The V call is TRBV5-6, the J call TRBJ2-7; D may be TRBD2 (6 bases). The CDR3 is 14 residues long. CDR1 and CDR2 from the germline V gene are SGHDT and YYEEEE. V lost 0 bases and J lost 4, with 11 bases in between. The chain's CDR3 is CASSLDAGGYEQYF. The CDR3 DNA reads TGTGCCAGCAGCTTGGATGCAGGAGGGTACGAGCAGTACTTC.

This clonotype was found a few times. The chain joins TRBV25-1 to TRBJ1-1; D is perhaps TRBD1 (6 bases). The CDR3 has 16 residues. CDR1 and CDR2 from the germline V gene are MGHDK and SYGVNS. V shed 1 base and J shed 5 bases, with 17 bases lying between them. As DNA, the CDR3 is TGTGCCAGCAGTGAATTGGGAGCCCAGGGGTCTACTGAAGCTTTCTTT. The encoded protein is CASSELGAQGSTEAFF.

In this sample, this clonotype turned up many times. The gene calls are TRBV5-1 and TRBJ2-1; unclear D gene. The CDR3 runs 13 residues. CDR1 and CDR2 (germline): SGHRS, YFSETQ. Trimming stripped 0 bases from V and 6 bases from J, with 7 bases between. The CDR3 protein is CASSLGPSNEQFF. The DNA of the CDR3 is TGCGCCAGCAGCTTGGGGCCCAGCAATGAGCAGTTCTTC.

This clonotype occurred many times. This sequence joins TRBV3-1 and TRBJ2-1; TRBD1 agrees at 11 bases. Trimming at V came to 2 bases and at J to 5 bases, leaving 5 bases not matched to a gene. CDR1 is LGHDT, CDR2 YNNKEL, per germline (reference sequence). There are 16 residues in the CDR3. CDR3: CASSQSGQGVNNEQFF. The CDR3 DNA is TGTGCCAGCAGCCAATCGGGACAGGGGGTTAACAATGAGCAGTTCTTC.

J is TRBJ2-1 and V is TRBV6-1, with a tentative D call TRBD2 (6 bases). Trimming shortened V by 8 bases and J by 6 bases, and 20 bases separated the two germline ends. CDR1 MNHNS and CDR2 SASEGT come from the germline V gene. This CDR3 spans 15 amino acids. CDR3 amino acids: CASYRAGRFPNEQFF. Written as DNA, the CDR3 is TGTGCCAGCTATCGGGCGGGAAGATTCCCCAATGAGCAGTTCTTC.

The V call is TRBV25-1, the J call TRBJ1-1; D call uncertain. The CDR3 loop spans 13 amino acids. Trimming took 6 bases from V and 4 from J, leaving 12 bases between them. The germline CDR1 and CDR2 sequences are MGHDK and SYGVNS. CDR3 amino acids: CASSPMVGTEAFF. The DNA of the CDR3 is TGTGCCAGCAGCCCTATGGTGGGCACTGAAGCTTTCTTT.

In its sample, this clonotype was seen a few times. This sequence joins TRBV4-3 and TRBJ2-7; 8 positions match TRBD2. Per the germline V gene, CDR1 is LGHNA and CDR2 is YSLEER. This CDR3 spans 19 amino acids. The J segment lost 7 bases and the V segment lost 0 bases, leaving 20 bases of the junction unmatched. CDR3 region: CASSQDTSGRGGVYGEQYF. The CDR3 DNA reads TGCGCCAGCAGCCAAGATACCAGCGGGAGAGGGGGAGTCTACGGAGAGCAGTACTTC.